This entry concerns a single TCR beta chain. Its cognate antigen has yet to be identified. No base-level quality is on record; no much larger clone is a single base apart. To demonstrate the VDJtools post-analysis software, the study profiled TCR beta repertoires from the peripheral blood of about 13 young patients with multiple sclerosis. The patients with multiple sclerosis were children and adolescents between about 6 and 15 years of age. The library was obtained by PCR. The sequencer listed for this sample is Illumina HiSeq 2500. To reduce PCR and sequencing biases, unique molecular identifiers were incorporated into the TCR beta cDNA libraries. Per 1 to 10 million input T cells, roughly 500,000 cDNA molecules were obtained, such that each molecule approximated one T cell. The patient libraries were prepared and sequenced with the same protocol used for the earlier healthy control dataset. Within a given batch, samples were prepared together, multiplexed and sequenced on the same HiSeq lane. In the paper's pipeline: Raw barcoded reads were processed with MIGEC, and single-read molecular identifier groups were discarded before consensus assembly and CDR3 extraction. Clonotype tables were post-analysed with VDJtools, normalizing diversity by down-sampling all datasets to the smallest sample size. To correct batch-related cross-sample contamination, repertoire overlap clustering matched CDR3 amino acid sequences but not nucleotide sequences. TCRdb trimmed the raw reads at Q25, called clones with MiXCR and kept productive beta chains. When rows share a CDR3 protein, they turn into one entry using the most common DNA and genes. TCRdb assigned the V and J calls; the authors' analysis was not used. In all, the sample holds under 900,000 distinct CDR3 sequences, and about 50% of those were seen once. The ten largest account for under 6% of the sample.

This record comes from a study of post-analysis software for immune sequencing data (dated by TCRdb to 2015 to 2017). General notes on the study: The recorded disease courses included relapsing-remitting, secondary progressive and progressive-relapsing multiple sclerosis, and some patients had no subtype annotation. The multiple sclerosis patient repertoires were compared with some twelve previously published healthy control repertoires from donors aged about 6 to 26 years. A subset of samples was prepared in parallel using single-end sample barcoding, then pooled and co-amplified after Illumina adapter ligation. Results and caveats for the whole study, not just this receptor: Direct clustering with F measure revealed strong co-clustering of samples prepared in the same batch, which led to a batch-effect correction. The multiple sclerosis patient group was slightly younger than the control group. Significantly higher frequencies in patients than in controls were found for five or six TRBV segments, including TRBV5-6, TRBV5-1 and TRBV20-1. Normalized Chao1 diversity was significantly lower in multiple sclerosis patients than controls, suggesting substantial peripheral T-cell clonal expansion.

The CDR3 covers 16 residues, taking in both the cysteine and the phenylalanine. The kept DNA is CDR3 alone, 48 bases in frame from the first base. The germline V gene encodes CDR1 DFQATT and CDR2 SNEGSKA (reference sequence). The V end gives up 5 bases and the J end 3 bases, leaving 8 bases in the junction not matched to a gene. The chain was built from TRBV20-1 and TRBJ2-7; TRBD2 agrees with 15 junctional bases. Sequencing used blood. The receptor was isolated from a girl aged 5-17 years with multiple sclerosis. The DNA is TGCAGTGCTCCCGGACTAGCGGGAGGGCGGTTCTACGAGCAGTACTTC. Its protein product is CSAPGLAGGRFYEQYF.